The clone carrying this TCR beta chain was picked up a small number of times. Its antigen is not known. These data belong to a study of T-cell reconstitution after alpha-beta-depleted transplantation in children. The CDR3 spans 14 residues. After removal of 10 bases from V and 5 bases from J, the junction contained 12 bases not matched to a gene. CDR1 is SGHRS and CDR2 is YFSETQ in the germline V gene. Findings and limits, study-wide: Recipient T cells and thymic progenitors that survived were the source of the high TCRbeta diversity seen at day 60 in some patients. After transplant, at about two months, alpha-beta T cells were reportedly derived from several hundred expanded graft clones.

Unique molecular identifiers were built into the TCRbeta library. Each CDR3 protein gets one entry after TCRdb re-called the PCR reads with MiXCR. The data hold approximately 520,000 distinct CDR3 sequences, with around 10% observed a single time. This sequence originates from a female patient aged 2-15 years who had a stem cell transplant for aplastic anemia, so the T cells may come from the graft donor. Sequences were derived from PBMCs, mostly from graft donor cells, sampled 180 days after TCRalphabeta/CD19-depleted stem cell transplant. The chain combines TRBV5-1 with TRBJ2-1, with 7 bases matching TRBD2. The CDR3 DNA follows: TGCGCCGAGGGCGGGGGACCCACACACAATGAGCAGTTCTTC. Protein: CAEGGGPTHNEQFF. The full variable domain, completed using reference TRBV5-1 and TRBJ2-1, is KAGVTQTPRYLIKTRGQQVTLSCSPISGHRSVSWYQQTPGQGLQFLFEYFSETQRNKGNFPGRFSGRQFSNSRSEMNVSTLELGDSALYLCAEGGGPTHNEQFFGPGTRLTVL.